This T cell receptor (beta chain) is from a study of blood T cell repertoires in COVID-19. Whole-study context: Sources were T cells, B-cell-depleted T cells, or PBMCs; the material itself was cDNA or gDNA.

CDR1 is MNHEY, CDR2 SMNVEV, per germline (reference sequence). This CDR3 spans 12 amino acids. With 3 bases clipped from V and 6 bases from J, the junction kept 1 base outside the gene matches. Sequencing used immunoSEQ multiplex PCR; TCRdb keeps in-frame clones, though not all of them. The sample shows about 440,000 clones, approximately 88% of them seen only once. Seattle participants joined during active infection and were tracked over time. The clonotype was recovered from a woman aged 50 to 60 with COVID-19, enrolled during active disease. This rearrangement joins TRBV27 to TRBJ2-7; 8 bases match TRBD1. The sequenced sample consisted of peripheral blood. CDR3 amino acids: CASSLTGVEQYF. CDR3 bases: TGTGCCAGCAGTTTGACAGGGGTCGAGCAGTACTTC.